A selection of T cell receptor beta chains follows, all from one sample in a study of CD4 T cells in relation to SARS-CoV-2 and coronaviruses. This table comes from immunoSEQ multiplex PCR, and its TCRdb copy is limited to in-frame clones, with some not included. Of about 24,000 clones detected, under 85% appear once; the ten largest clones hold about a sixth. No antigen has been assigned to these receptors. The sample was CD4+ T cells from PBMCs, cultured in vitro. The receptors here all came from a human donor in good health. The conserved cysteine and the conserved F or W are not part of the CDR3 here.

v_call cdr3_aa
TRBV5-1 ASSYTTAYNEQF
TRBV10-3 AISESSVTDTQY
TRBV19 ASSILGQGKSEAF
TRBV7-8 ASSLFDPPTEAF
TRBV24-1 ATSDPATARGSGANVLT
TRBV25-1 ASTQEGGLNTEAF
TRBV18 ASSPPTSGGYEQY
TRBV5-1 ASSGSTRANNEQF
TRBV5-1 ASSLGTSVGGELF
TRBV7-9 ASSRNKLYEQY
TRBV30 AWMAGTEAF
TRBV5-1 ASSPTGVSEQF
TRBV6-5 ATGGDRGSYEQY
TRBV2 AWTGTNYNEQF
TRBV2 ASSGYWTGLNQPQH
TRBV3-1/TRBV3-2 ASGRTQRNTDTQY
TRBV4-1 ASSQEPGNYGYT
TRBV2 ASSAAGAGGYEQY
TRBV7-2 ASSPDSGRLYEQY
TRBV6-5 ASTSAYEQY
TRBV6-5 ASSKDTANEKLF
TRBV18 ASSPFQASDTQY
TRBV7-9 ASSSSFMPGAEEQY
TRBV27 ASSLGGTNTVKNTEAF
TRBV24-1 ATRGENEQF
TRBV7-8 ASSLRPVSYNEQF
TRBV30 AYERINEKLF
TRBV2 ASSPGGARSGELF
TRBV5-1 ASSGGQYQETQY
TRBV5-1 ASSSWTGGSDTQY
TRBV10-1 ASSPTDMNTEAF